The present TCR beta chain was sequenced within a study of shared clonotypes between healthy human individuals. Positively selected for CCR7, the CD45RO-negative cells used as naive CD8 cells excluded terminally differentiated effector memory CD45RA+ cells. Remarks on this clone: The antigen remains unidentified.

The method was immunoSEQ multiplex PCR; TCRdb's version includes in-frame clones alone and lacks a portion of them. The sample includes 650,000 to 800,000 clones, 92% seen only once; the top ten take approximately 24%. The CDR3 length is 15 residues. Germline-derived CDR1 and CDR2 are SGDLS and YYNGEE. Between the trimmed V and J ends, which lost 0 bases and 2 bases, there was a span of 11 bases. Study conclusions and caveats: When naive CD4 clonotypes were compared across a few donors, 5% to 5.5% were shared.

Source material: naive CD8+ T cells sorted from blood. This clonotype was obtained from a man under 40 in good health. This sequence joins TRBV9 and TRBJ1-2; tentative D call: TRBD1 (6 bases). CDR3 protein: CASSVGGGGNYGYTF. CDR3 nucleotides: TGTGCCAGCAGCGTAGGCGGAGGGGGGAACTATGGCTACACCTTC.